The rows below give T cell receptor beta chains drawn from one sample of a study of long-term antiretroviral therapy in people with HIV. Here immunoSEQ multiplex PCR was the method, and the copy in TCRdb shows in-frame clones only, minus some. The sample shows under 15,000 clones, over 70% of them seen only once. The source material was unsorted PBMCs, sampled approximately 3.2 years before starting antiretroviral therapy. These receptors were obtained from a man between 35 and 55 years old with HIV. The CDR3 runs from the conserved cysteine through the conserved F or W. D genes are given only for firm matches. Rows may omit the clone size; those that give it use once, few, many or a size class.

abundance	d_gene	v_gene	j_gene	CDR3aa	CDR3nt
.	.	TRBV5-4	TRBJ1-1	CASKSGGAVNTEAFF	TGTGCCAGCAAGTCTGGGGGCGCAGTGAACACTGAAGCTTTCTTT
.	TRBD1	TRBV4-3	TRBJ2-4	CASSARQGLVQYF	TGCGCCAGCAGCGCCCGACAGGGATTGGTTCAGTACTTC
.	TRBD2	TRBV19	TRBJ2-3	CASSIISFGTSGRADTQYF	TGTGCCAGTAGTATTATATCCTTTGGGACTAGCGGGAGAGCAGATACGCAGTATTTT
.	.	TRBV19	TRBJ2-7	CASRGSAYEQYF	TGTGCCAGTAGGGGCAGCGCCTACGAGCAGTACTTC
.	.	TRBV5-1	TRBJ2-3	CASSSILGTGTDTQYF	TGCGCCAGCAGCTCCATCCTGGGAACGGGGACAGATACGCAGTATTTT
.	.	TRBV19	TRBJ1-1	CASSLLGSTEAFF	TGTGCCAGTAGCCTGTTGGGGAGCACTGAAGCTTTCTTT
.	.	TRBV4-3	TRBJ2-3	CASSHENLGLGDTQYF	TGCGCCAGCAGCCATGAGAACTTGGGCTTGGGAGATACGCAGTATTTT
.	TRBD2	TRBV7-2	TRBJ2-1	CASSHPVVAGGEQFF	TGTGCCAGCAGCCACCCCGTGGTAGCGGGAGGTGAGCAGTTCTTC
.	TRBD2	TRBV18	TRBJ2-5	CASSPPNGGSPRGSKTQYF	TGTGCCAGCTCACCACCGAACGGCGGGAGCCCGAGAGGTTCGAAGACCCAGTACTTC
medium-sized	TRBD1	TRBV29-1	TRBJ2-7	CSVEWTGGNEQYF	TGCAGCGTTGAATGGACAGGGGGGAACGAGCAGTACTTC
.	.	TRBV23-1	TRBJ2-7	CASSQRRGLNEQYF	TGCGCCAGCAGTCAAAGGAGGGGGTTAAACGAGCAGTACTTC
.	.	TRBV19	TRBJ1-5	CASSAGTANQPQHF	TGTGCCAGTAGTGCTGGGACGGCGAATCAGCCCCAGCATTTT
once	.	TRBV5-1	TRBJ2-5	CASSFGLDQETQYF	TGCGCCAGCAGCTTCGGACTGGACCAAGAGACCCAGTACTTC
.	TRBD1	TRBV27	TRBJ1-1	CASSLWTWGQGKVILTEAFF	TGTGCCAGCAGTTTATGGACGTGGGGACAGGGCAAAGTCATCCTCACTGAAGCTTTCTTT
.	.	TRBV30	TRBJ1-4	CAWSTGATNEKLFF	TGTGCCTGGAGTACAGGTGCAACTAATGAAAAACTGTTTTTT
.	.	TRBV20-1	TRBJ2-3	CSASATDTQYF	TGCAGTGCTAGTGCCACAGATACGCAGTATTTT
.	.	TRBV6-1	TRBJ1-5	CASSPGTGHQPQHF	TGTGCCAGCAGCCCCGGAACAGGGCATCAGCCCCAGCATTTT
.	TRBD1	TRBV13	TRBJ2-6	CASSPATGVGGANVLTF	TGTGCCAGCAGCCCCGCCACAGGGGTCGGCGGGGCCAACGTCCTGACTTTC
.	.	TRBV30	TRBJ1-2	CAWLGNGYTF	TGTGCCTGGCTAGGTAATGGCTACACCTTC
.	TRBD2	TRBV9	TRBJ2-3	CASSEKKGGRSDTQYF	TGTGCCAGCAGCGAGAAGAAGGGCGGGAGATCAGATACGCAGTATTTT
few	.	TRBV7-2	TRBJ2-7	CASSLDSNYEQYF	TGTGCCAGCAGCTTAGATAGTAACTACGAGCAGTACTTC
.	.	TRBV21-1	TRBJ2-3	CASSKVVSGRITDTQYF	TGTGCCAGCAGCAAAGTAGTTAGCGGGAGGATCACAGATACGCAGTATTTT
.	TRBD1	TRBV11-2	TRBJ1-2	CASSPLGQGNYGYTF	TGTGCCAGCAGCCCATTAGGACAGGGCAACTATGGCTACACCTTC
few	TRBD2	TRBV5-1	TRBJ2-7	CASSSIAGPGTGEQYF	TGCGCCAGCAGCTCGATAGCGGGGCCGGGTACGGGCGAGCAGTACTTC
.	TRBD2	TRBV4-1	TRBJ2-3	CASSHDPGLAGSTDTQYF	TGCGCCAGCAGCCATGACCCGGGACTAGCGGGGAGCACAGATACGCAGTATTTT
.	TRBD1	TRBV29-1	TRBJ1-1	CSVYGQGTEAFF	TGCAGCGTCTACGGACAGGGGACTGAAGCTTTCTTT
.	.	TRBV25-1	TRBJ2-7	CASSESTGNPHEQYF	TGTGCCAGCAGTGAATCAACAGGGAACCCCCACGAGCAGTACTTC
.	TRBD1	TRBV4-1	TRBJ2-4	CASSQDRGGQGPLVIQYF	TGCGCCAGCAGCCAAGATAGGGGGGGACAGGGACCTTTAGTCATTCAGTACTTC
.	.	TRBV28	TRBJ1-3	CASLRKFGESGNTIYF	TGTGCCAGCTTACGGAAATTCGGGGAATCTGGAAACACCATATATTTT